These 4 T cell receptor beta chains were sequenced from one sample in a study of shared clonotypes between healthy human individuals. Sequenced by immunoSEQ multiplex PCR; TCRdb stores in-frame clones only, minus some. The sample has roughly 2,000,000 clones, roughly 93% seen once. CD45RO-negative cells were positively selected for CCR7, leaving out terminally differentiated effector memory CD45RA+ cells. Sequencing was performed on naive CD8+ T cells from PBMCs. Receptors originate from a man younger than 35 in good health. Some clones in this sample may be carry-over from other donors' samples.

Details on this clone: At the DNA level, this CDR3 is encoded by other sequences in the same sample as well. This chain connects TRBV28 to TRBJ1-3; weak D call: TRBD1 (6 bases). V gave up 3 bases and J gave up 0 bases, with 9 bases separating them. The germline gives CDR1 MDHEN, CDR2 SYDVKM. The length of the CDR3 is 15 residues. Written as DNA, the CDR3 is TGTGCCAGCAGTTTCCAGGGGAGCTCTGGAAACACCATATATTTT. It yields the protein CASSFQGSSGNTIYF. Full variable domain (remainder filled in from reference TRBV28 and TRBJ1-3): DVKVTQSSRYLVKRTGEKVFLECVQDMDHENMFWYRQDPGLGLRLIYFSYDVKMKEKGDIPEGYSVSREKKERFSLILESASTNQTSMYLCASSFQGSSGNTIYFGEGSWLTVV.

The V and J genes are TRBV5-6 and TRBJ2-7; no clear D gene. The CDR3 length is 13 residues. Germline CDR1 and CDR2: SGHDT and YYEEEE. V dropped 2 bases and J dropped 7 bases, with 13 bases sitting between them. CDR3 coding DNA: TGTGCCAGCAGCTTCCGACCCCAAGGAGAGCAGTACTTC. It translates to CASSFRPQGEQYF.

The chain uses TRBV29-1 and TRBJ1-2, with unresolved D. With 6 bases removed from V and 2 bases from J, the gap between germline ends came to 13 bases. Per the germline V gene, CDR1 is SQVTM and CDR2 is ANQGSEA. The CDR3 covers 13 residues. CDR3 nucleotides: TGCAGCGTGCCCTTGACGGACAACTATGGCTACACCTTC. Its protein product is CSVPLTDNYGYTF. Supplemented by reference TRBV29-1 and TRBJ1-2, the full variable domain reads SAVISQKPSRDICQRGTSLTIQCQVDSQVTMMFWYRQQPGQSLTLIATANQGSEATYESGFVIDKFPISRPNLTFSTLTVSNMSPEDSSIYLCSVPLTDNYGYTFGSGTRLTVV.

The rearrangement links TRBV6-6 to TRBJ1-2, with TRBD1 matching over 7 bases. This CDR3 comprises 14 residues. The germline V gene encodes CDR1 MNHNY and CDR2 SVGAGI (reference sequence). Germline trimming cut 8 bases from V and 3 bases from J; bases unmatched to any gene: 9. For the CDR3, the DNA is TGTGCCAGCGGTCTAATAGGGACAGACTATGGCTACACCTTC. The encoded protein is CASGLIGTDYGYTF.